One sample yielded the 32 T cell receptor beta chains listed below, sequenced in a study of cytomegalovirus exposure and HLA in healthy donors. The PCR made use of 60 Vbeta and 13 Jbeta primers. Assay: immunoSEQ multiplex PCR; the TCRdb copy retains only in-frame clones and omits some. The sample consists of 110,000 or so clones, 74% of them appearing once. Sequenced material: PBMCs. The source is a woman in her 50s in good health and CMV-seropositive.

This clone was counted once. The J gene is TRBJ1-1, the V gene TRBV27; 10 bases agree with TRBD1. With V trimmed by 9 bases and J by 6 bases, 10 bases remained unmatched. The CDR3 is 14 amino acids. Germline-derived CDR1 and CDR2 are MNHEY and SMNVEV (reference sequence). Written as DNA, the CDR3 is TGTGCCAGGGGACAGGGGCCCGATTCGGCTGAAGCTTTCTTT. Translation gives CARGQGPDSAEAFF.

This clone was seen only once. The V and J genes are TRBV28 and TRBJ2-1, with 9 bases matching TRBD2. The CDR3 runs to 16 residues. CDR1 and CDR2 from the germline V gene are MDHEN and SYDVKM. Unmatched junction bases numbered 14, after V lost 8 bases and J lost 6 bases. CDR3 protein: CASAPVRSSGSNEQFF. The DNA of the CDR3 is TGTGCCAGCGCCCCCGTGAGGAGTAGCGGGAGCAATGAGCAGTTCTTC.

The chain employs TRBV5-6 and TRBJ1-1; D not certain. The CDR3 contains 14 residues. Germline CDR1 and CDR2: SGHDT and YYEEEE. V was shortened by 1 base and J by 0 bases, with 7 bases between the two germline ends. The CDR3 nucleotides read TGTGCCAGCAGCTTGAAAGCAATGAACACTGAAGCTTTCTTT. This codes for CASSLKAMNTEAFF.

The CDR3 sequence is CASSVLDRGEAFF. CDR3 in DNA: TGTGCCAGCAGCGTCCTTGACAGGGGGGAAGCTTTCTTT. The chain is built from TRBV9 and TRBJ1-1, with 9 bases aligning to TRBD1. Germline V gives CDR1 SGDLS, CDR2 YYNGEE. The CDR3 spans 13 residues. V gave up 2 bases and J gave up 8 bases; unmatched junction bases: 4.

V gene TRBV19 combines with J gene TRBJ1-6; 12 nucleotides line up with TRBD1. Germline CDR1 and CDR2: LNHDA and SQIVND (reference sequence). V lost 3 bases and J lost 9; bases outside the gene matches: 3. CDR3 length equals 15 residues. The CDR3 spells CASSIGDRGLSPLHF. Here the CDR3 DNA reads TGTGCCAGTAGTATTGGGGACAGGGGGCTTTCACCCCTCCACTTT. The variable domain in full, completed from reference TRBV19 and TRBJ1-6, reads DGGITQSPKYLFRKEGQNVTLSCEQNLNHDAMYWYRQDPGQGLRLIYYSQIVNDFQKGDIAEGYSVSREKKESFPLTVTSAQKNPTAFYLCASSIGDRGLSPLHFGNGTRLTVT.

CDR3 sequence reads: CASSLKGGRSNQPQHF. The CDR3 DNA reads TGTGCCAGCAGCTTAAAAGGCGGGAGAAGCAATCAGCCCCAGCATTTT. The genes are TRBV7-8 and TRBJ1-5; D remains ambiguous. The CDR3 has 16 residues. CDR1 SGHVS and CDR2 FQNEAQ come from the germline V gene. The V gene lost 2 bases and the J gene lost 1 base, with 12 bases spanning the gap.

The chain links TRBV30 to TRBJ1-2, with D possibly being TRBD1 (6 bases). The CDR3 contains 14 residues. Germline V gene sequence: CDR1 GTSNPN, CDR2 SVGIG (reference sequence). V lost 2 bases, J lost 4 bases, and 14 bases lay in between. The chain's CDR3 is CAWSWTERIYGYTF. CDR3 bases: TGTGCCTGGAGTTGGACAGAAAGAATCTATGGCTACACCTTC.

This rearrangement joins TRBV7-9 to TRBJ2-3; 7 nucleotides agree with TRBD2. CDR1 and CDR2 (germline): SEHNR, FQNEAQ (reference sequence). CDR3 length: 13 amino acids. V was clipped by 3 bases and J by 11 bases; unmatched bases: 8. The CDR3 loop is CASSFTSVYEQYF. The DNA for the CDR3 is TGTGCCAGCAGCTTTACTAGCGTCTACGAGCAGTATTTT.

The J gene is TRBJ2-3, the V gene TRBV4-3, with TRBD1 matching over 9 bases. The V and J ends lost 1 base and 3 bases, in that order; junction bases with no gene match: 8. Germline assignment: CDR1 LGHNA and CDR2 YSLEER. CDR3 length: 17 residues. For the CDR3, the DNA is TGCGCCAGCAGCCAAGGGGGACAGGGCCGGTCGACAGATACGCAGTATTTT. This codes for CASSQGGQGRSTDTQYF.

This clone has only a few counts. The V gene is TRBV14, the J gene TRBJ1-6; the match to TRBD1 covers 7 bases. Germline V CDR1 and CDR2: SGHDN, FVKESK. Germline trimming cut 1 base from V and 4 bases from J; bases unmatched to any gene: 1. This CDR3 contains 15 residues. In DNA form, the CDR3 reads TGTGCCAGCAGCCAAGTACAGGGGTATAATTCACCCCTCCACTTT. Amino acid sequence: CASSQVQGYNSPLHF.

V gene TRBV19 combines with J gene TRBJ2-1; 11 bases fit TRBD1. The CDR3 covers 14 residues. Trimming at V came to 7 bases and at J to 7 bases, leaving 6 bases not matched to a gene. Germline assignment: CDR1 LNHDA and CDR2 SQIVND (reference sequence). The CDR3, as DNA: TGTGCCAGTACAAGGACAGGGGGCACGAATGAGCAGTTCTTC. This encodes CASTRTGGTNEQFF.

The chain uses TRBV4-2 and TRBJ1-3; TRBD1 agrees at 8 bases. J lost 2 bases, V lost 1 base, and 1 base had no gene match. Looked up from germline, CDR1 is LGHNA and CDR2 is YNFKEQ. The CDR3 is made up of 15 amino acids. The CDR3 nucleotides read TGTGCCAGCAGCCAAGTGACAGGGGCTGGAAACACCATATATTTT. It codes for CASSQVTGAGNTIYF.

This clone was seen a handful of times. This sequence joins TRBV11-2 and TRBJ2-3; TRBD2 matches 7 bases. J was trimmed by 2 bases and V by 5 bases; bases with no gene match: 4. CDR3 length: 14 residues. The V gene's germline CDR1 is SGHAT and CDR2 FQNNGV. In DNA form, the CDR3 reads TGTGCCAGCAGCCATAGGGACTACACAGATACGCAGTATTTT. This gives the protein CASSHRDYTDTQYF. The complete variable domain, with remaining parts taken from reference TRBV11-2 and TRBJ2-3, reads EAGVAQSPRYKIIEKRQSVAFWCNPISGHATLYWYQQILGQGPKLLIQFQNNGVVDDSQLPKDRFSAERLKGVDSTLKIQPAKLEDSAVYLCASSHRDYTDTQYFGPGTRLTVL.

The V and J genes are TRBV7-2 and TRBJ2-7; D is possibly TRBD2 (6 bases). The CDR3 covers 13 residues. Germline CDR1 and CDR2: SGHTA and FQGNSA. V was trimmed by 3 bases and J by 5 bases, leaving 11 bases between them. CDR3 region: CASSFKRANEQYF. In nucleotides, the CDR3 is TGTGCCAGCAGCTTTAAGCGGGCCAACGAGCAGTACTTC.

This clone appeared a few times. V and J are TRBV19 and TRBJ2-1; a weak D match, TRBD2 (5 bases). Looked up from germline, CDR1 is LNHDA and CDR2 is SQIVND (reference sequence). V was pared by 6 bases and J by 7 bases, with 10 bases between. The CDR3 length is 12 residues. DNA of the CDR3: TGTGCCAGTAGCAAACTAGAGAATGAGCAGTTCTTC. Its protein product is CASSKLENEQFF.

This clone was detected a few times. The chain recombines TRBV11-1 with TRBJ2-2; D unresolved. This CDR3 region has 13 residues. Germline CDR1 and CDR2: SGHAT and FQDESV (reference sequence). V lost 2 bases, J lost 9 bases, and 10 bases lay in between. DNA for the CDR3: TGTGCCAGCAGCTTACCTACCTCCAGGGAGCTGTTTTTT. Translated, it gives CASSLPTSRELFF.

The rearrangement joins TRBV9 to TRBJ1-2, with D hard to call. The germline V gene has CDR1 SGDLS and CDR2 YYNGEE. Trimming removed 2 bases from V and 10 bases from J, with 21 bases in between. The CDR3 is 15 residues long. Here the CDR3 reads CASSVGLTYSEVYTF. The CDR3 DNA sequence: TGTGCCAGCAGCGTGGGGTTGACATACTCGGAGGTCTACACCTTC. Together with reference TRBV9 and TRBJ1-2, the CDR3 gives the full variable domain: DSGVTQTPKHLITATGQRVTLRCSPRSGDLSVYWYQQSLDQGLQFLIQYYNGEERAKGNILERFSAQQFPDLHSELNLSSLELGDSALYFCASSVGLTYSEVYTFGSGTRLTVV.

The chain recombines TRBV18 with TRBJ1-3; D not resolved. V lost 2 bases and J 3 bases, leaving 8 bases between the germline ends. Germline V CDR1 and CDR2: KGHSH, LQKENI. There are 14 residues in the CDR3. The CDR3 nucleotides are TGTGCCAGCTCACCAATACGGGTTGGAAACACCATATATTTT. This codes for CASSPIRVGNTIYF.

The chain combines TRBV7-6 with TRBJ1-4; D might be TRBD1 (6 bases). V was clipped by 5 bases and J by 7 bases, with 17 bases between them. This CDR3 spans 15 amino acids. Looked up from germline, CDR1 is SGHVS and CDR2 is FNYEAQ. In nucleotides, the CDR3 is TGTGCCAGCAGCCGGGGGGCCGGGGATGGTGAAAAACTGTTTTTT. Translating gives CASSRGAGDGEKLFF.

The CDR3 reads CAWSGKPPREQYF. The CDR3 DNA reads as TGTGCCTGGAGTGGTAAACCCCCTAGGGAGCAGTACTTC. The chain is built from TRBV30 and TRBJ2-5; D is perhaps TRBD2 (5 bases). The CDR3 totals 13 residues. Deletions cut 1 base from V and 11 bases from J, with 17 bases between. The V gene's germline CDR1 is GTSNPN and CDR2 SVGIG (reference sequence).

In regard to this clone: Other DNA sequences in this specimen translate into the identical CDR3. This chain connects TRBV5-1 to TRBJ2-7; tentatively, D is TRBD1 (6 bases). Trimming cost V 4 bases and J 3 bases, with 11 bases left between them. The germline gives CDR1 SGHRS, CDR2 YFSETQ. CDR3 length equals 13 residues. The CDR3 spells CASSPTGNYEQYF. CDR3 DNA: TGCGCCAGCAGCCCAACAGGGAACTACGAGCAGTACTTC.

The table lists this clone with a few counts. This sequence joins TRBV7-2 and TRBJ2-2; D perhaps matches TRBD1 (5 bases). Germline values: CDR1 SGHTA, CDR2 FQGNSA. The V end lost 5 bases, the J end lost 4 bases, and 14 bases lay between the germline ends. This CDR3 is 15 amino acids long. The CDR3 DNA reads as TGTGCCAGCAGCCAGACGACGACAGTCACCGGGGAGCTGTTTTTT. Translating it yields CASSQTTTVTGELFF.

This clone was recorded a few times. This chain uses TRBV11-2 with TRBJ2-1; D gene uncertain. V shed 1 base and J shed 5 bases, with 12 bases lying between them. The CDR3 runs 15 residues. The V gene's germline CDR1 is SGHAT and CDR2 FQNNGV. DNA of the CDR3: TGTGCCAGCAGCTTAGTACAGCTTACCAACAATGAGCAGTTCTTC. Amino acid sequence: CASSLVQLTNNEQFF.

CDR3 loop: CASSLAGIEYEQYF. In nucleotides, the CDR3 is TGTGCCAGCAGCTTAGCGGGGATTGAGTACGAGCAGTACTTC. The V gene is TRBV5-5, the J gene TRBJ2-7; 7 bases are shared with TRBD2. Germline values: CDR1 SGHKS, CDR2 YYEKEE (reference sequence). The CDR3 length is 14 residues. V was pared by 2 bases and J by 4 bases, with 6 bases of the junction left unmatched.

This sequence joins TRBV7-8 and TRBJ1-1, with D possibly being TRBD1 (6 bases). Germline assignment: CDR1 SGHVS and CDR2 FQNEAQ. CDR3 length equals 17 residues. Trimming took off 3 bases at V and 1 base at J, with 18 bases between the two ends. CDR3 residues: CASSLGGGGHPNTEAFF. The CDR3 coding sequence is TGTGCCAGCAGCTTGGGGGGAGGGGGACACCCGAACACTGAAGCTTTCTTT.

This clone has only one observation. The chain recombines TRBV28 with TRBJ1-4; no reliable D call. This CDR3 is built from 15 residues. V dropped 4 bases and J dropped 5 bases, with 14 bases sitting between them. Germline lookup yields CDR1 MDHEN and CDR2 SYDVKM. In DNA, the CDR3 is TGTGCCAGCAGTTCCCCGGGGATGATGAATGAAAAACTGTTTTTT. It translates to CASSSPGMMNEKLFF.

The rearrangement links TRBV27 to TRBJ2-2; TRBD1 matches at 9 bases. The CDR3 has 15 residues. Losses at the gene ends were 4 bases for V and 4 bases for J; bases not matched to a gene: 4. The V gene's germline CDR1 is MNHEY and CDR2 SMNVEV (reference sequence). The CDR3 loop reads CASSSLTGGTGELFF. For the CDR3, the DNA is TGTGCCAGCAGTTCTTTGACAGGGGGCACCGGGGAGCTGTTTTTT.

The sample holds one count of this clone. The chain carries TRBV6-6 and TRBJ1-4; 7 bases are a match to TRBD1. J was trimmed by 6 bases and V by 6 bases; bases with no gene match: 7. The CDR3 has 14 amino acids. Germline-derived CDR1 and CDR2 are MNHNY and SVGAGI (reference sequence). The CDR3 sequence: CASRNNRGDEKLFF. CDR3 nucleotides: TGTGCCAGCAGGAATAACAGGGGTGATGAAAAACTGTTTTTT.

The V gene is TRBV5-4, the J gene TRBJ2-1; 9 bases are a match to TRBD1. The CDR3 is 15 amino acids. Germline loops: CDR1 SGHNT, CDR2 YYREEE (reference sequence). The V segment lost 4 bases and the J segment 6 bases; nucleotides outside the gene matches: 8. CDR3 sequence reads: CASSPRDRVGNEQFF. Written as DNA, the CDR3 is TGTGCCAGCAGCCCCCGGGACAGGGTCGGCAATGAGCAGTTCTTC.

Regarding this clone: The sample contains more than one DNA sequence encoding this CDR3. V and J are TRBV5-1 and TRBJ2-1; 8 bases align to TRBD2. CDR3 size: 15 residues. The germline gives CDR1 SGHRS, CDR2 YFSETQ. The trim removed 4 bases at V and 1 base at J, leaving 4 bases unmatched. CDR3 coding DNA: TGCGCCAGCAGCCTGGGCGGGGGGTCCTACAATGAGCAGTTCTTC. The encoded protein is CASSLGGGSYNEQFF. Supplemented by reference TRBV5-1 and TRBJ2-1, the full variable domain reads KAGVTQTPRYLIKTRGQQVTLSCSPISGHRSVSWYQQTPGQGLQFLFEYFSETQRNKGNFPGRFSGRQFSNSRSEMNVSTLELGDSALYLCASSLGGGSYNEQFFGPGTRLTVL.

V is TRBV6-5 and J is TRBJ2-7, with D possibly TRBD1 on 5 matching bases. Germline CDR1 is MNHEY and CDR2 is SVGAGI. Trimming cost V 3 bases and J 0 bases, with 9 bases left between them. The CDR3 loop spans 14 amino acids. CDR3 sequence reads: CASSYNRNSYEQYF. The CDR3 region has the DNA TGTGCCAGCAGTTATAACAGGAACTCCTACGAGCAGTACTTC.

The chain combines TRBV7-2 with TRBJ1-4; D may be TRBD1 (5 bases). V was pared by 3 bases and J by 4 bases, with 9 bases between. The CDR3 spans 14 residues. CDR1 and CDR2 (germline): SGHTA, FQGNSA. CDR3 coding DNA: TGTGCCAGCAGCTTTGGGGGGAGTAATGAAAAACTGTTTTTT. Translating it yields CASSFGGSNEKLFF.